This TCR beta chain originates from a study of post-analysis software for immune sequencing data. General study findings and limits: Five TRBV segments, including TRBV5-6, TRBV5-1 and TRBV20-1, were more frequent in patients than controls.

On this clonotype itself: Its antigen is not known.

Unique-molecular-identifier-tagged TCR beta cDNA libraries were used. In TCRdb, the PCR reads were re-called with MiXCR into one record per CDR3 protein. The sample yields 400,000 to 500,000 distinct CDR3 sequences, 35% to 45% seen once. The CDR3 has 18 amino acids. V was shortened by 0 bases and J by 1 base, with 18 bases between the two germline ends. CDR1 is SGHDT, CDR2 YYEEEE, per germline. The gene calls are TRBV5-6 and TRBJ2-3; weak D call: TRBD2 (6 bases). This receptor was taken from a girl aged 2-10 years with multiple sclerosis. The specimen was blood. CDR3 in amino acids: CASSLVGDSGDGTDTQYF. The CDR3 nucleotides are TGTGCCAGCAGCTTGGTGGGGGACTCCGGGGACGGCACAGATACGCAGTATTTT.